The sequence of this T cell receptor beta chain was determined in a study of graft-versus-host responses after intestinal transplantation. Overall study context: Anti-thymocyte globulin induction preceded three to four years of tacrolimus and steroid maintenance in all recipients. Points from the study as a whole: Individuals who had graft-donor T cell macrochimerism had allografts that showed high graft-versus-host to host-versus-graft clonal ratios.

Germline assignment: CDR1 SGDLS and CDR2 YYNGEE. There are 14 residues in the CDR3. Sequencing was performed with immunoSEQ multiplex PCR; in TCRdb, only in-frame clones are kept and a portion is missing. This table has about 57,000 clones, roughly 90% appearing once. Of note for this clone: Its antigen remains unknown.

The sample here was PBMCs, taken 26 days after transplant. The V call is TRBV9, the J call TRBJ2-5; the D is unclear. The J call is in doubt because the DNA end fits TRBJ2-7 better. The receptor was isolated from a human patient who received an intestinal transplant, so some T cells may come from the graft donor. The CDR3 region is CASSVGRSSYEQYF. The CDR3 DNA reads TGTGCCAGCAGCGTAGGAAGGAGCTCCTACGAGCAGTACTTC.